The 22 T cell receptor beta chains below all came from one sample that was sequenced in a study of shared clonotypes between healthy human individuals. Generated by immunoSEQ multiplex PCR, the TCRdb table keeps only in-frame clones and is missing some. The sample contains over 2 million clones, around 96% of which appear only once. In the naive CD8 group, cells lacked CD45RO and were positively selected for CCR7, so terminally differentiated effector memory CD45RA+ cells were left out. Sequencing input: naive CD8+ T cells sorted from blood. These receptors were obtained from a man between 18 and 29 years old in good health.

The rearrangement links TRBV19 to TRBJ1-6; 8 bases are shared with TRBD1. CDR1 LNHDA and CDR2 SQIVND come from the germline V gene (reference sequence). Losses at the gene ends were 7 bases for V and 10 bases for J; bases not matched to a gene: 12. The CDR3 is 15 amino acids. This chain's CDR3 is CASTGGAWEGSPLHF. The CDR3, as DNA: TGTGCCAGTACAGGGGGCGCATGGGAAGGGTCACCCCTCCACTTT.

The chain uses TRBV6-5 and TRBJ1-4; possibly TRBD1 for D (6 bases). Germline CDR1 reads MNHEY; CDR2 reads SVGAGI. The CDR3 runs 13 residues. The V end lost 7 bases, the J end lost 7 bases, and 13 bases lay between the germline ends. CDR3 bases: TGTGCCAGCATCGGGGGCGAAGGTGAAAAACTGTTTTTT. As protein: CASIGGEGEKLFF.

This chain joins TRBV5-6 and TRBJ2-1; D call uncertain. Germline CDR1 is SGHDT and CDR2 is YYEEEE. Trimming removed 0 bases at V and 11 bases at J, with 12 bases between. The CDR3 totals 13 residues. In DNA, the CDR3 is TGTGCCAGCAGCTTGGGGTCTCTTGACAAGCAGTTCTTC. Amino acid sequence: CASSLGSLDKQFF.

The rearrangement joins TRBV28 to TRBJ2-4; 7 nucleotides agree with TRBD1. CDR3 length equals 17 residues. Looked up from germline, CDR1 is MDHEN and CDR2 is SYDVKM. V was pared by 5 bases and J by 0 bases, with 10 bases of the junction left unmatched. CDR3 nucleotides: TGTGCCAGCAGTACCACCCGACAGGGTATAGCCAAAAACATTCAGTACTTC. As protein: CASSTTRQGIAKNIQYF.

The chain is built from TRBV5-6 and TRBJ1-4; D may be TRBD1 (6 bases). CDR3 length: 16 amino acids. Trimming removed 3 bases from V and 6 bases from J, with 18 bases in between. CDR1 is SGHDT and CDR2 is YYEEEE in the germline V gene. For the CDR3, the DNA is TGTGCCAGCAGCTGGGGGGCACAGGGAGGGGATGAAAAACTGTTTTTT. This encodes CASSWGAQGGDEKLFF. Based on the CDR3 plus reference TRBV5-6 and TRBJ1-4, the full variable domain is DAGVTQSPTHLIKTRGQQVTLRCSPKSGHDTVSWYQQALGQGPQFIFQYYEEEERQRGNFPDRFSGHQFPNYSSELNVNALLLGDSALYLCASSWGAQGGDEKLFFGSGTQLSVL.

The genes are TRBV7-9 and TRBJ2-4, with TRBD2 as a possible D gene (6 bases). V lost 0 bases to trimming and J lost 8 bases, with 14 bases between them. Germline assignment: CDR1 SEHNR and CDR2 FQNEAQ (reference sequence). The CDR3 contains 15 residues. The CDR3 DNA is TGTGCCAGCAGCTTAGCGCACGGGGAGGCGGACATTCAGTACTTC. Translation gives CASSLAHGEADIQYF.

This clone has a single count. This rearrangement joins TRBV15 to TRBJ1-2; TRBD1 matches at 7 bases. Germline-derived CDR1 and CDR2 are LNHNV and YYDKDF (reference sequence). The CDR3 sequence is 14 residues long. V dropped 3 bases and J dropped 7; count of bases not matched to a gene: 8. CDR3 loop: CATSSLQGRLGYTF. In DNA, the CDR3 is TGTGCCACCAGCAGTCTACAGGGGCGGCTTGGCTACACCTTC.

The rearrangement uses TRBV27 and TRBJ2-7; maybe TRBD2 (6 bases). Trimming stripped 10 bases from V and 2 bases from J, with 15 bases between. The CDR3 totals 13 residues. Germline V gene data show CDR1 as MNHEY and CDR2 as SMNVEV (reference sequence). CDR3 in amino acids: CATRGLRTYEQYF. The CDR3 nucleotides are TGTGCCACAAGGGGACTCCGAACCTACGAGCAGTACTTC.

Remarks on this clone: Other DNA sequences in the sample encode the same CDR3. The V and J genes are TRBV5-4 and TRBJ1-2; TRBD1 might be the D (6 bases). Germline V CDR1 and CDR2: SGHNT, YYREEE (reference sequence). The ends were cut back, 0 bases at V and 8 bases at J, with 8 bases in the middle. The CDR3 sequence is 12 residues long. The CDR3 loop reads CASSLVGGGYTF. The CDR3 DNA follows: TGTGCCAGCAGCTTGGTTGGGGGCGGCTACACCTTC.

The chain's CDR3 is CSVELQGLSPGNTIYF. The CDR3 bases are TGCAGCGTTGAGCTACAGGGCCTAAGCCCTGGAAACACCATATATTTT. The chain uses TRBV29-1 and TRBJ1-3, with D maybe TRBD1 (6 bases). CDR3 size: 16 residues. Germline CDR1 is SQVTM and CDR2 is ANQGSEA. V lost 3 bases and J 2 bases, leaving 17 bases between the germline ends.

This clone has just one count. This same CDR3 is encoded by further DNA sequences in the sample. The chain recombines TRBV6-5 with TRBJ2-3, with TRBD2 as a possible D gene (6 bases). The CDR3 runs 13 residues. Germline V gives CDR1 MNHEY, CDR2 SVGAGI. V lost 7 bases, J lost 4 bases, and 12 bases lay in between. The CDR3 region is CASTAGGADTQYF. The CDR3 DNA is TGTGCCAGCACCGCGGGCGGGGCAGATACGCAGTATTTT.

The V call is TRBV28, the J call TRBJ2-7, with 7 positions matching TRBD2. Germline V gene sequence: CDR1 MDHEN, CDR2 SYDVKM. V lost 3 bases and J lost 4; bases outside the gene matches: 9. The CDR3 loop spans 15 amino acids. The CDR3 reads CASSLFGGNKYEQYF. DNA of the CDR3: TGTGCCAGCAGTTTGTTCGGGGGGAATAAATACGAGCAGTACTTC.

This clone has a single count. V usage is TRBV19 and J usage is TRBJ1-6, with 7 bases lining up with TRBD1. The length of the CDR3 is 15 residues. V shed 8 bases, J shed 8 bases, and the junction held 12 bases outside the gene matches. The germline CDR1 and CDR2 sequences are LNHDA and SQIVND (reference sequence). The CDR3: CASLPRDRRDSPLHF. In DNA form, the CDR3 reads TGTGCCAGTCTACCCCGGGACAGACGGGATTCACCCCTCCACTTT.

The chain is built from TRBV5-4 and TRBJ2-3; D not certain. Trimming took off 4 bases at V and 2 bases at J, with 14 bases between the two ends. The CDR3 runs 15 residues. Germline V gives CDR1 SGHNT, CDR2 YYREEE (reference sequence). The CDR3 protein is CASSRLVGTTDTQYF. As DNA, the CDR3 is TGTGCCAGCAGCAGGCTCGTGGGAACCACAGATACGCAGTATTTT.

The V call is TRBV10-1, the J call TRBJ1-1, with D tentatively TRBD1 (6 bases). CDR1 is WNHNN, CDR2 SYGVQD, per germline (reference sequence). V shed 3 bases and J shed 2 bases, with 13 bases lying between them. This CDR3 spans 15 amino acids. The CDR3 nucleotides read TGCGCCAGCAGTGACTACAGGGACTACAACACTGAAGCTTTCTTT. This sequence encodes CASSDYRDYNTEAFF.

Notes on this clone: Other DNA sequences in the sample encode the same CDR3. The chain recombines TRBV7-9 with TRBJ2-3, with D unclear. Germline values: CDR1 SEHNR, CDR2 FQNEAQ (reference sequence). V shed 1 base and J shed 4 bases, with 3 bases lying between them. CDR3 length: 12 residues. For the CDR3, the DNA is TGTGCCAGCAGCTTAGTTGCAGATACGCAGTATTTT. It specifies CASSLVADTQYF.

J is TRBJ2-2 and V is TRBV4-1, with 9 bases that match TRBD1. The CDR3 has 15 amino acids. The germline V gene encodes CDR1 MGHRA and CDR2 YSYEKL. The J segment lost 4 bases and the V segment lost 4 bases, leaving 4 bases of the junction unmatched. As DNA, the CDR3 is TGCGCCAGCAGCCTTGGGACAGGGACCACCGGGGAGCTGTTTTTT. It translates to CASSLGTGTTGELFF.

The J gene is TRBJ1-4, the V gene TRBV5-4, with TRBD1 matching over 9 bases. The ends lost 2 bases at V and 6 bases at J; junction bases unmatched: 2. The CDR3 runs to 14 residues. CDR1 SGHNT and CDR2 YYREEE come from the germline V gene (reference sequence). This CDR3 reads CASSLQGAYEKLFF. The CDR3 coding sequence is TGTGCCAGCAGCTTACAGGGGGCCTATGAAAAACTGTTTTTT.

Comment on this clone: This sample includes further DNA sequences coding for the same CDR3. The chain couples TRBV6-5 to TRBJ1-1, with D hard to call. The germline CDR1 and CDR2 sequences are MNHEY and SVGAGI. The V end lost 1 base, the J end lost 4 bases, and 4 bases lay between the germline ends. This CDR3 comprises 12 residues. The CDR3, as DNA: TGTGCCAGCAGTTACTTAGGCACTGAAGCTTTCTTT. It encodes CASSYLGTEAFF.

The rearrangement uses TRBV4-3 and TRBJ2-1; TRBD2 matches at 12 bases. CDR1 is LGHNA, CDR2 YSLEER, per germline. Unmatched junction bases numbered 6, after V lost 0 bases and J lost 9 bases. CDR3 size: 16 residues. The chain's CDR3 is CASSQERASGRAEQFF. CDR3 DNA sequence: TGCGCCAGCAGCCAAGAGAGGGCTAGCGGGAGGGCTGAGCAGTTCTTC.

In the case of this clone: The sample carries other DNA sequences with the same CDR3. The chain links TRBV6-6 to TRBJ2-7; D is ambiguous. The CDR3 length is 13 residues. V dropped 2 bases and J dropped 4 bases, with 9 bases sitting between them. Looked up from germline, CDR1 is MNHNY and CDR2 is SVGAGI (reference sequence). The CDR3 nucleotides read TGTGCCAGCAGTTACGGTGCGGCTTACGAGCAGTACTTC. Protein: CASSYGAAYEQYF.

J is TRBJ2-1 and V is TRBV2; the match to TRBD2 covers 7 bases. The CDR3 is 16 residues long. V gave up 6 bases and J gave up 5 bases; unmatched junction bases: 13. Germline V gene data show CDR1 as SNHLY and CDR2 as FYNNEI. CDR3 bases: TGTGCCAGCAGGGGGGGGACTTCCGGGCGGAACAATGAGCAGTTCTTC. As protein: CASRGGTSGRNNEQFF.